The rows below give T cell receptor beta chains drawn from one sample of a study of shared clonotypes between healthy human individuals. Produced via immunoSEQ multiplex PCR; TCRdb's table is partial and in-frame only. Of around 2.1 million clones listed, just over 90% are singletons. What was sequenced was naive CD8+ T cells from PBMCs. The source is a man between 18 and 35 years old in good health. Some clones in this sample may be carry-over from other donors' samples. Both conserved end residues are trimmed from each CDR3. Each record gives: V gene, J gene, CDR3 protein.

TRBV7-3,TRBJ1-4,ASSSVATANEKLF
TRBV19,TRBJ2-1,ASSIAGSSYNEQF
TRBV20-1,TRBJ2-1,SARVAGGQF
TRBV6-1,TRBJ1-1,ASREGTANTEAF
TRBV27,TRBJ2-7,ASSLFGGSYEQY
TRBV7-9,TRBJ1-1,ASSPVGGLNTEAF
TRBV6-5,TRBJ2-1,ASGTRQDEQF
TRBV2,TRBJ2-1,ASRGTSGPHNEQF
TRBV19,TRBJ2-1,ASSNRDSYNEQF
TRBV10-2,TRBJ2-3,ASPSTDTQY
TRBV27,TRBJ1-4,ASSPRQGEKLF
TRBV7-9,TRBJ2-2,ASSLRLAETNTGELF
TRBV9,TRBJ1-3,ASSVGQHSGNTIY
TRBV7-6,TRBJ2-7,ASSRSAYSYEQY
TRBV5-1,TRBJ2-3,ASSLTSGIVDTQY
TRBV29-1,TRBJ2-7,SVVGGSSYEQY
TRBV29-1,TRBJ2-1,SAGIVGNEQF
TRBV6-6,TRBJ1-1,ASSYLGPEATEAF
TRBV9,TRBJ2-1,ASSSGRLGDNEQF
TRBV10-2,TRBJ1-5,ASSKDGAIGSQPQH
TRBV7-8,TRBJ2-1,ASSLTGVYNEQF
TRBV28,TRBJ2-3,ASSSQFLPSTDTQY
TRBV29-1,TRBJ2-3,SGEGTSGPISTDTQY
TRBV27,TRBJ1-1,ASSLSRQDRGPMNTEAF
TRBV6-5,TRBJ1-4,ASSYAAYEKLF
TRBV7-9,TRBJ2-3,ASSLGTGVALDTQY
TRBV7-2,TRBJ1-1,ASSLGRMNTEAF
TRBV7-9,TRBJ2-7,ASSLGPFGEQY
TRBV9,TRBJ1-4,ASSVAEGGAPEKLF
TRBV7-9,TRBJ1-1,ASSDPRVTGTEAF
TRBV5-1,TRBJ1-1,ASSADRSNTEAF
TRBV2,TRBJ1-2,ASREAAANYGYT
TRBV2,TRBJ2-7,ASSRGGEGVDLYEQY
TRBV11-2,TRBJ2-7,ASSFASGTYEQY
TRBV9,TRBJ2-7,ASSGDGYEQY
TRBV7-9,TRBJ1-4,ASSPTGGDRATNEKLF
TRBV6-6,TRBJ2-2,ASSYSMGRELF
TRBV6-6,TRBJ2-7,ASSLTGGFYEQY
TRBV28,TRBJ2-1,ASSRTGGSYNEQF
TRBV28,TRBJ2-7,ASSSDPTSGSPGYEQY
TRBV9,TRBJ2-2,ASSDGTGFTGELF
TRBV7-9,TRBJ2-1,ASSLAAGKPYNEQF
TRBV10-3,TRBJ2-3,AIKDWADTQY
TRBV19,TRBJ2-1,ASSIAPTDDEQF
TRBV7-8,TRBJ2-1,ASSLVGGAGEYNEQF
TRBV9,TRBJ2-2,ASSVTGRAGELF
TRBV19,TRBJ1-1,ASGRAGPGTEAF
TRBV25-1,TRBJ2-3,ASSSPSTNPTGTQY
TRBV27,TRBJ2-2,ASSLTNTGELF
TRBV10-1,TRBJ1-2,ASLHFEGLSAYGYT
TRBV7-9,TRBJ2-1,ASSAKTGETSYNEQF